This entry is about one T cell receptor (beta chain). Its antigen is not identified. The CDR3 loop spans 15 amino acids. Trimming removed 0 bases at V and 0 bases at J, with 5 bases between. CDR1 and CDR2 from the germline V gene are SGHTA and FQGNSA. The data belong to a study of blood T cells in healthy people across ages. The wider study: Template switching captured about one barcoded beta molecule per two T cells. Findings of the study overall: Both naive CD4+ cell counts and diversity were greater in long-lived donors than in aged donors.

The authors ran a second PCR of about 7 to 12 cycles using a sample-barcoded 5' primer and a J-beta primer mix. MiXCR was run by TCRdb on the 5' RACE reads, yielding one entry per CDR3 protein. In the table there are about 1.1 million distinct CDR3 sequences, roughly two fifths of which are singletons. Healthy Caucasians from Russia aged about 6 to 90 served as donors. V usage is TRBV7-2 and J usage is TRBJ2-2; D is ambiguous. The sequencing input was blood. The sequence derives from a man between 18 and 35 years old in good health. The CDR3 bases are TGTGCCAGCAGCTTAGCCAGGCCGAACACCGGGGAGCTGTTTTTT. Protein product: CASSLARPNTGELFF.